The next 10 T cell receptor beta chains were all read from a single sample in a study of neoadjuvant anti-PD-1 for oral cavity cancer. Assay used: immunoSEQ multiplex PCR; TCRdb lists only in-frame clones, some missing. Here the sample spans roughly 15,000 clones, roughly 35% being singletons. The time point is: after neoadjuvant nivolumab, at surgical resection. This specimen consisted of tumor tissue, obtained after nivolumab (anti-PD-1) treatment. The receptors stem from a person aged 40 to 85 with oral cavity squamous cell carcinoma.

The chain joins TRBV13 to TRBJ1-2, with 11 bases that match TRBD1. The trim removed 0 bases at V and 8 bases at J, leaving 8 bases unmatched. Germline V gene data show CDR1 as PRHDT and CDR2 as FYEKMQ (reference sequence). The CDR3 covers 16 residues. The CDR3, as DNA: TGTGCCAGCAGCTTAGGCCCCGGGACAGGGGGTCTCGGCTACACCTTC. It is translated as CASSLGPGTGGLGYTF.

This clone was seen more than once but under ten times. The CDR3 region is CASSLVKETEAFF. CDR3 nucleotide sequence: TGTGCCAGCAGCTTAGTGAAGGAAACTGAAGCTTTCTTT. The chain joins TRBV7-9 to TRBJ1-1, with D uncertain. Trimming stripped 1 base from V and 5 bases from J, with 8 bases between. The CDR3 spans 13 residues. Germline lookup yields CDR1 SEHNR and CDR2 FQNEAQ (reference sequence).

This clone was seen a few times. The rearrangement joins TRBV6-5 to TRBJ1-2; 9 bases fit TRBD1. V shed 5 bases, J shed 3 bases, and the junction held 1 base outside the gene matches. The CDR3 totals 13 residues. CDR1 and CDR2 from the germline V gene are MNHEY and SVGAGI. Here the CDR3 reads CASSGDRDYGYTF. The CDR3 DNA reads TGTGCCAGCAGTGGGGACAGGGACTATGGCTACACCTTC.

The gene calls are TRBV11-2 and TRBJ2-2; D is ambiguous. Germline V gene sequence: CDR1 SGHAT, CDR2 FQNNGV. V lost 7 bases and J lost 1, with 10 bases in between. The CDR3 consists of 14 residues. The CDR3 DNA reads TGTGCCAGCACCCCAGGAAGGAACACCGGGGAGCTGTTTTTT. Translation gives CASTPGRNTGELFF. The variable domain in full, completed from reference TRBV11-2 and TRBJ2-2, reads EAGVAQSPRYKIIEKRQSVAFWCNPISGHATLYWYQQILGQGPKLLIQFQNNGVVDDSQLPKDRFSAERLKGVDSTLKIQPAKLEDSAVYLCASTPGRNTGELFFGEGSRLTVL.

This clone was seen a handful of times. The chain employs TRBV10-1 and TRBJ2-2; TRBD1 agrees at 10 bases. There are 16 residues in the CDR3. The ends lost 2 bases at V and 2 bases at J; junction bases unmatched: 2. Germline V gives CDR1 WNHNN, CDR2 SYGVQD (reference sequence). The CDR3 nucleotides read TGCGCCAGCAGTGAGGGGACAGGGGTCAACACCGGGGAGCTGTTTTTT. Translating gives CASSEGTGVNTGELFF.

The CDR3 DNA follows: TGCGCCAGCAGCTTCACAGGGGGCTCTCTCTCTGGAAACACCATATATTTT. This encodes CASSFTGGSLSGNTIYF. J is TRBJ1-3 and V is TRBV5-1; 9 bases line up with TRBD1. Germline values: CDR1 SGHRS, CDR2 YFSETQ. V lost 2 bases to trimming and J lost 0 bases; unmatched junction nucleotides: 6. The CDR3 extends over 17 amino acids.

The chain recombines TRBV11-2 with TRBJ2-2, with D tentatively TRBD1 (6 bases). Trimming stripped 1 base from V and 3 bases from J, with 9 bases between. The CDR3 is 15 amino acids. The V gene's germline CDR1 is SGHAT and CDR2 FQNNGV. The CDR3 sequence is CASSLGGQDTGELFF. In nucleotides, the CDR3 is TGTGCCAGCAGCTTAGGGGGACAAGACACCGGGGAGCTGTTTTTT.

The chain joins TRBV6-1 to TRBJ1-1; maybe TRBD1 (6 bases). Germline assignment: CDR1 MNHNS and CDR2 SASEGT. The V and J ends lost 5 bases and 1 base respectively, with 8 bases between them. The CDR3 is made up of 13 amino acids. The CDR3 sequence: CASSQGQNTEAFF. As DNA, the CDR3 is TGTGCCAGCAGTCAGGGACAGAACACTGAAGCTTTCTTT.

This clone was detected only a few times. This rearrangement joins TRBV12-5 to TRBJ1-5, with D hard to call. The CDR3 contains 16 residues. Germline loops: CDR1 LGHNT, CDR2 FRNRAP. V dropped 0 bases and J dropped 1 base, with 10 bases sitting between them. CDR3 amino acids: CASGLVEGSSNQPQHF. CDR3 coding DNA: TGTGCTAGTGGTTTGGTCGAGGGCTCGAGCAATCAGCCCCAGCATTTT.

This clone is deemed medium-sized (0.01 to 0.1%). V usage is TRBV5-4 and J usage is TRBJ1-1; TRBD1 agrees at 9 bases. With V trimmed by 4 bases and J by 1 base, 11 bases remained unmatched. The germline CDR1 and CDR2 sequences are SGHNT and YYREEE (reference sequence). The CDR3 consists of 17 residues. CDR3 loop: CASSPAPGTGRNTEAFF. The CDR3 region has the DNA TGTGCCAGCAGCCCGGCCCCCGGGACAGGGAGGAACACTGAAGCTTTCTTT.